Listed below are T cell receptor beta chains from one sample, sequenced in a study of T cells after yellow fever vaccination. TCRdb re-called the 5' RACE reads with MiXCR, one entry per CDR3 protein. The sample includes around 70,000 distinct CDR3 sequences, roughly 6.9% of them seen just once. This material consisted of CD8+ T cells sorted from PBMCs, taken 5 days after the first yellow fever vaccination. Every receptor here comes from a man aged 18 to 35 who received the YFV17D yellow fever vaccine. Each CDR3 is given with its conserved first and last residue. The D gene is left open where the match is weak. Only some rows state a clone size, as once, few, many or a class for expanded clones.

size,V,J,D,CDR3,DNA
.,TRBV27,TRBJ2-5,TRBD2,CASSLLAGYQETQYF,TGTGCCAGCAGTCTTCTAGCGGGGTACCAAGAGACCCAGTACTTC
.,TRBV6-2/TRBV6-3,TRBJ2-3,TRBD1,CASSPKPAGQGFEDTQYF,TGTGCCAGCAGTCCAAAGCCCGCAGGACAGGGGTTCGAAGATACGCAGTATTTT
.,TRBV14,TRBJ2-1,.,CASSQARGRDNEQFF,TGTGCCAGCAGCCAAGCTAGGGGAAGGGACAATGAGCAGTTCTTC
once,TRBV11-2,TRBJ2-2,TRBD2,CASSLGTSGGSNAGELFF,TGTGCCAGCAGCCTCGGGACTAGCGGGGGGTCGAACGCCGGGGAGCTGTTTTTT
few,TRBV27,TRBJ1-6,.,CASRYGSSYNSPLHF,TGTGCCAGCAGGTACGGAAGCTCCTATAATTCACCCCTCCACTTT
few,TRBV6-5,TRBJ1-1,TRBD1,CASSYSGPGGEAFF,TGTGCCAGCAGTTACTCAGGGCCAGGGGGTGAAGCTTTCTTT
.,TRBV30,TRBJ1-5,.,CAWSVGQPNQPQHF,TGTGCCTGGAGTGTTGGACAGCCCAATCAGCCCCAGCATTTT
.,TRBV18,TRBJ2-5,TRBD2,CASSPPSGEPQETQYF,TGTGCCAGCTCACCACCAAGCGGGGAACCCCAAGAGACCCAGTACTTC
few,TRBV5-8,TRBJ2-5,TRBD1,CASSWDSQETQYF,TGTGCCAGCAGCTGGGACAGCCAAGAGACCCAGTACTTC
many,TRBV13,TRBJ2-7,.,CASSLARAEDEQYF,TGTGCCAGCAGTTTAGCCCGCGCTGAGGACGAGCAGTACTTC
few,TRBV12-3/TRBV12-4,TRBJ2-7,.,CASSLEGWGNHEQYF,TGTGCCAGCAGTTTGGAGGGCTGGGGCAACCACGAGCAGTACTTC
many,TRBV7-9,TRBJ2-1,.,CAVLLGAGLGNEQFF,TGTGCCGTCCTACTTGGGGCAGGTTTGGGCAATGAGCAGTTCTTC
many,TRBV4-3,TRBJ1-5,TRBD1,CASSQETGGNQPQHF,TGCGCCAGCAGCCAAGAGACAGGGGGCAATCAGCCCCAGCATTTT
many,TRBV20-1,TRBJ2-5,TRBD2,CSASASGLYQETQYF,TGCAGTGCTAGCGCTAGCGGATTGTACCAAGAGACCCAGTACTTC
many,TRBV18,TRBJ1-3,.,CASSPPAGNTIYF,TGTGCCAGCTCACCACCTGCGGGAAACACCATATATTTT
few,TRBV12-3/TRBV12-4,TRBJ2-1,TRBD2,CASSSSGGADEQFF,TGTGCCAGCAGCTCTAGCGGGGGGGCCGATGAGCAGTTCTTC
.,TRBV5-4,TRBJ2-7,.,CASSLLPSYEQYF,TGTGCCAGCAGCTTACTTCCTTCCTACGAGCAGTACTTC
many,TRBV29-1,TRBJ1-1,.,CSVEMNTEAFF,TGCAGCGTTGAGATGAACACTGAAGCTTTCTTT
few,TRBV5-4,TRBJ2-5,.,CASMQGLEGETQYF,TGTGCCAGCATGCAGGGATTGGAGGGAGAGACCCAGTACTTC
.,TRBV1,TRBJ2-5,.,CTSSTGGGASQETQYF,TGCACCAGCAGCACTGGCGGGGGGGCGTCTCAAGAGACCCAGTACTTC
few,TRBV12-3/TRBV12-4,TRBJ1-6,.,CASSLGRDAWNSPLHF,TGTGCCAGCAGTTTAGGTCGGGACGCATGGAATTCACCCCTCCACTTT
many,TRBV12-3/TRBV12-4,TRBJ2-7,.,CASSWGDGYEQYF,TGTGCCTCCTCCTGGGGAGACGGCTACGAGCAGTACTTC
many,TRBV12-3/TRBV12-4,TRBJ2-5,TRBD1,CASRLDRGKSTQYF,TGTGCCAGCAGACTTGACAGGGGCAAGTCGACCCAGTACTTC
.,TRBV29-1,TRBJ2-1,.,CSGFLGESIRLNEQFF,TGCAGCGGGTTTTTGGGGGAATCTATACGTCTCAATGAGCAGTTCTTC
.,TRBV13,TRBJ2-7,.,CASSSAGYEQYF,TGTGCCAGCAGCTCCGCGGGCTACGAGCAGTACTTC
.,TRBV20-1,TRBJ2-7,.,CSANSLGPIEQYF,TGCAGTGCAAATTCCCTGGGGCCGATCGAGCAGTACTTC
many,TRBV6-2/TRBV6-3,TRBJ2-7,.,CASRPLADGDEQYF,TGTGCCAGCAGACCATTGGCCGATGGCGACGAGCAGTACTTC
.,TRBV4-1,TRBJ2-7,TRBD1,CASSLDSGTVYEQYF,TGCGCCAGCAGCCTTGACTCCGGGACAGTCTACGAGCAGTACTTC
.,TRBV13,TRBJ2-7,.,CASSLGPLYEQYF,TGTGCCAGCAGCTTAGGGCCCCTATACGAGCAGTACTTC
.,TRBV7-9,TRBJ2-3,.,CASTTGGLSHVGEYF,TGTGCCAGCACCACTGGGGGACTTTCCCACGTGGGGGAGTATTTT
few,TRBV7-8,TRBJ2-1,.,CASSLARRGADNEQFF,TGTGCCAGCAGCTTAGCGCGCCGAGGGGCCGACAATGAGCAGTTCTTC